These 21 T cell receptor beta chains were sequenced from one sample in a study of T cell repertoires in cytomegalovirus infection. These receptors' antigens are unknown. In TCRdb, the reads were re-called with MiXCR into one record per CDR3 protein. The sample holds 200,000 to 250,000 distinct CDR3 sequences, 38% seen once. Sequenced material: CD8+ T cells from cultured PBMCs, taken from culture after CMV antigen stimulation. The source is a human donor in good health (CMV status not recorded). Some clones in this sample may be carry-over from other donors' samples.

V is TRBV24-1 and J is TRBJ2-1, with 13 bases fitting TRBD2. The CDR3 contains 12 residues. Per the germline V gene, CDR1 is KGHDR and CDR2 is SFDVKD. The ends lost 9 bases at V and 10 bases at J; junction bases unmatched: 2. CDR3 in amino acids: CATGLAGDEQFF. The CDR3 DNA sequence: TGTGCCACCGGACTAGCGGGAGACGAGCAGTTCTTC.

The gene calls are TRBV15 and TRBJ1-1; D possibly corresponds to TRBD1 (6 bases). Germline V gives CDR1 LNHNV, CDR2 YYDKDF (reference sequence). This CDR3 is 15 amino acids long. V lost 1 base to trimming and J lost 4 bases, with 13 bases between them. CDR3 in amino acids: CATSRALGGGTEAFF. CDR3 in DNA: TGTGCCACCAGCAGAGCCCTTGGAGGGGGCACTGAAGCTTTCTTT.

The sample holds many counts of this clonotype. The V call is TRBV28, the J call TRBJ2-7, with D perhaps assigned TRBD1 or TRBD2 (6 bases each). This CDR3 has 15 residues. V was pared by 3 bases and J by 5 bases, with 17 bases between. Germline lookup yields CDR1 MDHEN and CDR2 SYDVKM. CDR3 in amino acids: CASSFLRGRGDEQYF. The CDR3 region has the DNA TGTGCCAGCAGTTTTTTGCGGGGCAGGGGAGACGAGCAGTACTTC. Using reference TRBV28 and TRBJ2-7 for the parts outside the CDR3, the full variable domain is DVKVTQSSRYLVKRTGEKVFLECVQDMDHENMFWYRQDPGLGLRLIYFSYDVKMKEKGDIPEGYSVSREKKERFSLILESASTNQTSMYLCASSFLRGRGDEQYFGPGTRLTVT.

This chain uses TRBV7-4 with TRBJ2-1; D not certain. The CDR3 loop spans 15 amino acids. V gave up 1 base and J gave up 6 bases, with 13 bases separating them. CDR1 is SGHVT, CDR2 SQSDAQ, per germline. CDR3 in amino acids: CASSLGPTGANEQFF. The CDR3 nucleotides are TGTGCCAGCAGCTTAGGACCTACCGGCGCCAATGAGCAGTTCTTC.

The gene calls are TRBV5-1 and TRBJ1-6, with D unresolved. The CDR3 consists of 15 residues. Trimming pared 4 bases from V and 3 bases from J, leaving 11 bases between. Germline CDR1 is SGHRS and CDR2 is YFSETQ. The CDR3 protein is CASSEGRLYNSPLHF. CDR3 sequence (DNA): TGCGCCAGCAGCGAAGGACGGCTCTATAATTCACCCCTCCACTTT.

This rearrangement joins TRBV7-9 to TRBJ2-1; perhaps TRBD2 as D (5 bases). This CDR3 comprises 18 residues. Trimming pared 7 bases from V and 0 bases from J, leaving 22 bases between. Germline CDR1 SEHNR, CDR2 FQNEAQ (reference sequence). The CDR3 is CASTQRPAERTSYNEQFF. CDR3 nucleotide sequence: TGTGCCAGCACCCAACGGCCCGCGGAGCGGACCTCCTACAATGAGCAGTTCTTC.

CDR3 sequence reads: CASRPTGYGYTF. The CDR3 coding sequence is TGTGCCAGCAGACCTACAGGGTATGGCTACACCTTC. The V and J genes are TRBV6-1 and TRBJ1-2, with D perhaps matching TRBD1 (6 bases). In germline, CDR1 is MNHNS, CDR2 SASEGT. CDR3 length: 12 amino acids. V was trimmed by 6 bases and J by 5 bases, leaving 10 bases between them.

The chain links TRBV27 to TRBJ2-1; D is possibly TRBD2 (5 bases). V was pared by 6 bases and J by 5 bases, with 17 bases between. This CDR3 spans 15 amino acids. Germline V gene lookup returns CDR1 MNHEY and CDR2 SMNVEV (reference sequence). Written as DNA, the CDR3 is TGTGCCAGCAGCCTCATTGGGAGACTGGACAATGAGCAGTTCTTC. This sequence encodes CASSLIGRLDNEQFF.

Worth noting for this clonotype: A clone one base away is much larger, so this may be a read error. The chain carries TRBV6-2 or TRBV6-3 and TRBJ2-2; D is ambiguous. CDR1 is MNHEY, CDR2 SVGEGT, per germline. This CDR3 comprises 12 residues. V lost 0 bases and J 6 bases, leaving 2 bases between the germline ends. The CDR3 protein is CASSYSAGELFF. CDR3 DNA: TGTGCCAGCAGTTACTCAGCCGGGGAGCTGTTTTTT.

This clonotype was detected a few times. The chain carries TRBV2 and TRBJ2-7; D possibly corresponds to TRBD2 (6 bases). CDR3 size: 16 residues. Germline V gives CDR1 SNHLY, CDR2 FYNNEI. The germline V and J ends were trimmed by 7 bases and 6 bases, with 25 bases remaining between them. The chain's CDR3 is CASTKRVRDSALEQYF. The CDR3, as DNA: TGTGCCAGCACCAAAAGGGTCCGGGACTCCGCGCTCGAGCAGTACTTC.

The V call is TRBV7-3, the J call TRBJ2-7, with TRBD2 matching 15 bases. The CDR3 has 18 amino acids. Unmatched junction bases numbered 15, after V lost 5 bases and J lost 7 bases. The germline CDR1 and CDR2 sequences are SGHTA and FQGTGA. The CDR3 DNA sequence: TGTGCCAGCAGCCAAGGGACTAGCGGGAGGCTTCCTCTGGGGGAGCAGTACTTC. Protein product: CASSQGTSGRLPLGEQYF.

V and J are TRBV10-3 and TRBJ1-2, with TRBD1 identical over 7 bases. The junction had 0 bases not matched to a gene; V was cut back by 4 bases and J by 4 bases. The CDR3 sequence is 12 residues long. Germline V lookup: CDR1 ENHRY, CDR2 SYGVKD. CDR3 region: CAISGTGYGYTF. The CDR3 DNA follows: TGTGCCATCAGTGGGACAGGCTATGGCTACACCTTC.

The sample holds many counts of this clonotype. The rearrangement uses TRBV7-6 and TRBJ1-1, with a possible D match to TRBD1 (5 bases). The V gene lost 2 bases and the J gene lost 5 bases, with 15 bases spanning the gap. The CDR3 length is 15 residues. Germline CDR1 reads SGHVS; CDR2 reads FNYEAQ. This CDR3 reads CASSLYEGRRTEAFF. For the CDR3, the DNA is TGTGCCAGCAGCTTATATGAGGGGAGGAGGACTGAAGCTTTCTTT. Filled out from reference TRBV7-6 and TRBJ1-1, the complete variable domain reads GAGVSQSPRYKVTKRGQDVALRCDPISGHVSLYWYRQALGQGPEFLTYFNYEAQQDKSGLPNDRFSAERPEGSISTLTIQRTEQRDSAMYRCASSLYEGRRTEAFFGQGTRLTVV.

A few counts support this clonotype. CDR3 nucleotides: TGTGCCAGCAGTTCCATGACATTTACAGGGGCGACCGGGGAGCTGTTTTTT. Protein product: CASSSMTFTGATGELFF. V is TRBV12-3 or TRBV12-4 and J is TRBJ2-2; 7 positions agree with TRBD1. The trim removed 4 bases at V and 5 bases at J, leaving 13 bases unmatched. The CDR3 is 17 residues long.

This clonotype was picked up many times. CDR3 residues: CASSLGQGAGGNQPQHF. The CDR3 DNA follows: TGTGCCAGCAGCTTAGGACAGGGGGCTGGTGGCAATCAGCCCCAGCATTTT. The chain joins TRBV7-9 to TRBJ1-5, with 10 bases matching TRBD1. The CDR3 sequence is 17 residues long. V was clipped by 1 base and J by 2 bases; unmatched bases: 5. Germline values: CDR1 SEHNR, CDR2 FQNEAQ (reference sequence).

The V call is TRBV5-1, the J call TRBJ2-7, with D tentatively TRBD2 (6 bases). V was trimmed by 0 bases and J by 2 bases, leaving 12 bases between them. The germline V gene has CDR1 SGHRS and CDR2 YFSETQ. The CDR3 covers 15 residues. Written as DNA, the CDR3 is TGCGCCAGCAGCTTGGTTAGCGGTCCGCCCTACGAGCAGTACTTC. The encoded protein is CASSLVSGPPYEQYF.

This chain connects TRBV7-1 to TRBJ2-2; TRBD2 agrees at 11 bases. TRBV7-1 is given ORF status, its function remaining uncertain. V shed 3 bases, J shed 7 bases, and the junction held 13 bases outside the gene matches. CDR3 length: 18 amino acids. CDR3 DNA sequence: TGTGCCAGCAGCTCGCGAGCGGGTACCGGGACTAGCGGCGGGGAGCTGTTTTTT. Amino acid sequence: CASSSRAGTGTSGGELFF.

The J gene is TRBJ2-2, the V gene TRBV27; 9 bases agree with TRBD2. The ends lost 7 bases at V and 5 bases at J; junction bases unmatched: 14. The CDR3 has 17 amino acids. Looked up from germline, CDR1 is MNHEY and CDR2 is SMNVEV (reference sequence). In DNA form, the CDR3 reads TGTGCCAGCACCTCCGGCTTGGCGGGGGGGGATACCGGGGAGCTGTTTTTT. Residues: CASTSGLAGGDTGELFF.

The CDR3 spells CASTPSGASGFSTDTQYF. The CDR3 bases are TGTGCCAGCACCCCATCCGGGGCTAGCGGGTTTAGCACAGATACGCAGTATTTT. V usage is TRBV28 and J usage is TRBJ2-3, with TRBD2 matching over 8 bases. The CDR3 runs to 18 residues. J gave up 0 bases and V 7 bases, and 15 bases lay outside the gene matches. Germline assignment: CDR1 MDHEN and CDR2 SYDVKM.

The V call is TRBV7-3, the J call TRBJ1-2; 10 bases match TRBD1. From germline, CDR1 is SGHTA and CDR2 FQGTGA. CDR3 length: 18 amino acids. Trimming at V came to 7 bases and at J to 4 bases, leaving 18 bases not matched to a gene. The CDR3, as DNA: TGTGCCAGCATTCCGATACCTGACAGGGGGCGGATTTTCTATGGCTACACCTTC. It is translated as CASIPIPDRGRIFYGYTF.

In its sample, this clonotype was seen once. Sequence at one end of the junction differs from germline and may be a read error. The chain has TRBV6-5 and TRBJ2-2, with unresolved D. CDR1 is MNHEY, CDR2 SVGAGI, per germline. The CDR3 runs to 15 residues. The CDR3 region has the DNA TGTGCCAGCAGTAACTCGGGCCCTTCTTTGGGGGAGCTGTTTTTT. This codes for CASSNSGPSLGELFF.